The text below deals with one T cell receptor (beta chain). Antigen unknown. The entry originates in a study of cytomegalovirus exposure and HLA in healthy donors. Points from the study as a whole: Researchers reported that a few CMV-associated chains were confirmed in vitro as CMV antigen-specific.

Primers for the PCR totalled 60 Vbeta and 13 Jbeta. TCRdb's table, derived via immunoSEQ multiplex PCR, lists solely in-frame clones and lacks some. The sample has roughly 120,000 clones, 55% to 75% seen once. Germline V CDR1 and CDR2: SGHRS, YFSETQ. V shed 0 bases and J shed 0 bases, with 3 bases lying between them. This CDR3 is built from 14 residues. The receptor comes from a man aged 25 to 40 in good health and CMV-seropositive. This chain links TRBV5-1 with TRBJ2-2; D ambiguous. The sequenced material came from PBMCs. The CDR3, as DNA: TGCGCCAGCAGCTTGGGAGCGAACACCGGGGAGCTGTTTTTT. This codes for CASSLGANTGELFF.